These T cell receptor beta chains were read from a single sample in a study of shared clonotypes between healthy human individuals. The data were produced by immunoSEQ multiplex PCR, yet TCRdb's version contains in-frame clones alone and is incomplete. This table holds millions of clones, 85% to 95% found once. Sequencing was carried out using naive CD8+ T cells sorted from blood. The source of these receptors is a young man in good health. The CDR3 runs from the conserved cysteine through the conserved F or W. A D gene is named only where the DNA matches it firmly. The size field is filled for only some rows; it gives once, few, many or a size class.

DNA: TGTGCCAGCAGCTTGGGTGCAGGGGGAAACTACGAGCAGTACTTC
CDR3: CASSLGAGGNYEQYF
J: TRBJ2-7
D: TRBD1
size: once
V: TRBV5-6

DNA: TGTGCCAGCAGTTTCGGCAGGGGGACCTACGAGCAGTACTTC
CDR3: CASSFGRGTYEQYF
J: TRBJ2-7
D: TRBD1
size: NA
V: TRBV27

DNA: TGTGCCAGCAGCCCGCACCCTGACCCCAACACTGAAGCTTTCTTT
CDR3: CASSPHPDPNTEAFF
J: TRBJ1-1
D: NA
size: NA
V: TRBV9

DNA: TGTGCCAGCACCTTAGCGGGCGCATCCTACAATGAGCAGTTCTTC
CDR3: CASTLAGASYNEQFF
J: TRBJ2-1
D: TRBD2
size: NA
V: TRBV6-6

DNA: TGTGCCAGCAGTTACGCGCAGTACCAAGAGACCCAGTACTTC
CDR3: CASSYAQYQETQYF
J: TRBJ2-5
D: NA
size: NA
V: TRBV6-5

DNA: TGTGCCAGCAGTTACGGTAACTCCTACGAGCAGTACTTC
CDR3: CASSYGNSYEQYF
J: TRBJ2-7
D: NA
size: NA
V: TRBV6-5

DNA: TGTGCCAGCAGAATATCCGTTGGGAATCAGCCCCAGCATTTT
CDR3: CASRISVGNQPQHF
J: TRBJ1-5
D: NA
size: NA
V: TRBV21-1

DNA: TGTGCCTGGAGTGTATTGGGGGAAACTGAAGCTTTCTTT
CDR3: CAWSVLGETEAFF
J: TRBJ1-1
D: NA
size: few
V: TRBV30

DNA: TGTGCCAGCAGCCTCGGCCCAGTATCGCAGTACTTC
CDR3: CASSLGPVSQYF
J: TRBJ2-7
D: NA
size: NA
V: TRBV6-1

DNA: TGTGCCAGCAGCTGGACTAGCGGTAACACAGATACGCAGTATTTT
CDR3: CASSWTSGNTDTQYF
J: TRBJ2-3
D: TRBD2
size: NA
V: TRBV11-2

DNA: TGTGCCATCAGTGGGGCGAGGACTAGCGGGGTCCAAGAGACCCAGTACTTC
CDR3: CAISGARTSGVQETQYF
J: TRBJ2-5
D: TRBD2
size: NA
V: TRBV10-3

DNA: TGCAGCTCCAGTCTAGGGGGAACTGAAGCTTTCTTT
CDR3: CSSSLGGTEAFF
J: TRBJ1-1
D: NA
size: NA
V: TRBV29-1

DNA: TGCGCCAGCAGTCAATATGTAAGCTCCTACGAGCAGTACTTC
CDR3: CASSQYVSSYEQYF
J: TRBJ2-7
D: NA
size: once
V: TRBV23-1

DNA: TGTGCCAGCAGTGGTCTGACAGAGTCCTCTGGAAACACCATATATTTT
CDR3: CASSGLTESSGNTIYF
J: TRBJ1-3
D: NA
size: NA
V: TRBV6-1

DNA: TGTGCCAGCAGTTTTGGTAGCGGGGGTTACTACAATGAGCAGTTCTTC
CDR3: CASSFGSGGYYNEQFF
J: TRBJ2-1
D: TRBD2
size: NA
V: TRBV6-5

DNA: TGCGCCAGCAGCCAAGATCCGGACAGGGGTGCCACTGAAGCTTTCTTT
CDR3: CASSQDPDRGATEAFF
J: TRBJ1-1
D: TRBD1
size: once
V: TRBV4-1

DNA: TGTGCCAGCAGTTACTCCGGCAGGGAAGAGACCCAGTACTTC
CDR3: CASSYSGREETQYF
J: TRBJ2-5
D: NA
size: NA
V: TRBV6-6

DNA: TGTGCCAGCAGCCAACAGGGGGGAATGGGGGATACGCAGTATTTT
CDR3: CASSQQGGMGDTQYF
J: TRBJ2-3
D: TRBD1
size: NA
V: TRBV6-5

DNA: TGTGCCAGTAGTATAGATCTCGGGGACATGGGCTACGAGCAGTACTTC
CDR3: CASSIDLGDMGYEQYF
J: TRBJ2-7
D: NA
size: NA
V: TRBV19

DNA: TGTGCTAGTGGTTTGGTAGATGATAAGCGGGGGCTACCCTACGAGCAGTACTTC
CDR3: CASGLVDDKRGLPYEQYF
J: TRBJ2-7
D: TRBD2
size: NA
V: TRBV12-5

DNA: TGCGCCAGCAGCCCACTTATGGGGGACCTACCATACAATGAGCAGTTCTTC
CDR3: CASSPLMGDLPYNEQFF
J: TRBJ2-1
D: NA
size: NA
V: TRBV4-1

DNA: TGCGCCAGCAGCCCGGGACTAGCGGGAGTCGGAGAGACCCAGTACTTC
CDR3: CASSPGLAGVGETQYF
J: TRBJ2-5
D: TRBD2
size: NA
V: TRBV4-3

DNA: TGTGCCAGCACAGGTAGCTCCTACGAGCAGTACTTC
CDR3: CASTGSSYEQYF
J: TRBJ2-7
D: NA
size: NA
V: TRBV2

DNA: TGTGCCAGCAGCCAACCCCGGGACAGTCTTAATTCACCCCTCCACTTT
CDR3: CASSQPRDSLNSPLHF
J: TRBJ1-6
D: TRBD1
size: NA
V: TRBV27

DNA: TGTGCCTCGGGGTCCAATGAGCAGTTCTTC
CDR3: CASGSNEQFF
J: TRBJ2-1
D: NA
size: NA
V: TRBV2

DNA: TGTGCCAGCAGCCAAGAAGGGCAGGGGTATGGAAACACCATATATTTT
CDR3: CASSQEGQGYGNTIYF
J: TRBJ1-3
D: NA
size: NA
V: TRBV14

DNA: TGTGCCAGCAGTTACTCGTCGGGCTCCTATGGCTACACCTTC
CDR3: CASSYSSGSYGYTF
J: TRBJ1-2
D: NA
size: NA
V: TRBV6-5

DNA: TGTGCCAGCAGTTACATTCTAGCGGGAGGAACCGGGGAGCTGTTTTTT
CDR3: CASSYILAGGTGELFF
J: TRBJ2-2
D: TRBD2
size: NA
V: TRBV6-5

DNA: TGCAGCGTGGATGCGGGCAGGGGGCTAGGTGAGCAGTTCTTC
CDR3: CSVDAGRGLGEQFF
J: TRBJ2-1
D: TRBD1
size: NA
V: TRBV29-1

DNA: TGCGCCAGCAGCCAAGAGCGCGGAAACTCCTACAATGAGCAGTTCTTC
CDR3: CASSQERGNSYNEQFF
J: TRBJ2-1
D: NA
size: NA
V: TRBV4-1

DNA: TGTGCCAGTAGTATAGGGCCCCGGGAGCAGTTCTTC
CDR3: CASSIGPREQFF
J: TRBJ2-1
D: NA
size: NA
V: TRBV19

DNA: TGTGCCAGCACCTGGACAGGGGGCGTTTCACCCCTCCACTTT
CDR3: CASTWTGGVSPLHF
J: TRBJ1-6
D: TRBD1
size: NA
V: TRBV27

DNA: TGTGCCTGGAGTGGGCGCATGGACAGCCCCTACGAGCAGTACTTC
CDR3: CAWSGRMDSPYEQYF
J: TRBJ2-7
D: NA
size: NA
V: TRBV30

DNA: TGTGCCAGCAGCTTTTGGCAGGGGAACATTCAGTACTTC
CDR3: CASSFWQGNIQYF
J: TRBJ2-4
D: NA
size: NA
V: TRBV5-5

DNA: TGTGCCACCAGCAGAGACCCGGAGGGGACCGGGGAGCTGTTTTTT
CDR3: CATSRDPEGTGELFF
J: TRBJ2-2
D: NA
size: NA
V: TRBV15

DNA: TGTGCAAGGGCGGAGCGGGGATCAGGGACGCAGTATTTT
CDR3: CARAERGSGTQYF
J: TRBJ2-3
D: NA
size: NA
V: TRBV12-2

DNA: TGTGCCAGCAGCGTAGTTTCAGCGTACTCTGGGGCCAACGTCCTGACTTTC
CDR3: CASSVVSAYSGANVLTF
J: TRBJ2-6
D: NA
size: NA
V: TRBV9

DNA: TGTGCCTGGAGTGTACGAGCCATCGTCAATGAGCAGTTCTTC
CDR3: CAWSVRAIVNEQFF
J: TRBJ2-1
D: NA
size: NA
V: TRBV30

DNA: TGTGCCAGTAGTCGTACCGGGACAGGGAACGAGCAGTACTTC
CDR3: CASSRTGTGNEQYF
J: TRBJ2-7
D: TRBD1
size: NA
V: TRBV19

DNA: TGTGCCAGCAGCTTATCCTCGACAGGGCGTCAGCCCCAGCATTTT
CDR3: CASSLSSTGRQPQHF
J: TRBJ1-5
D: TRBD1
size: NA
V: TRBV7-2